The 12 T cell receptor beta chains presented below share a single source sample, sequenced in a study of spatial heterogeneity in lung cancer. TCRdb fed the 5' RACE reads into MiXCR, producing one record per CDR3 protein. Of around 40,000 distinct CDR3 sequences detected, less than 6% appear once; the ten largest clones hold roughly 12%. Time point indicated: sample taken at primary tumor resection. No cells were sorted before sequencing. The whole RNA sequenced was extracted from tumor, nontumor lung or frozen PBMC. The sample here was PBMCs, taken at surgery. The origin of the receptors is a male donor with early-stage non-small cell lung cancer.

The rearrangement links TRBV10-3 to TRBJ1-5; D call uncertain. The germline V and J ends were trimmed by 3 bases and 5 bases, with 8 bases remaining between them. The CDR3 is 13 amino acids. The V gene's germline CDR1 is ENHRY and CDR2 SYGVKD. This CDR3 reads CAISEYLDQPQHF. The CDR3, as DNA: TGTGCCATCAGTGAATACTTGGATCAGCCCCAGCATTTT.

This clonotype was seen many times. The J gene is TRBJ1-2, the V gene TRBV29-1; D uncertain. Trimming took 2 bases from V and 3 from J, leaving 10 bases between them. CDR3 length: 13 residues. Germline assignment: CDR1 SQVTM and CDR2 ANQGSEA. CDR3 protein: CSVEPVLYYGYTF. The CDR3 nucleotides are TGCAGCGTTGAACCGGTGCTTTACTATGGCTACACCTTC.

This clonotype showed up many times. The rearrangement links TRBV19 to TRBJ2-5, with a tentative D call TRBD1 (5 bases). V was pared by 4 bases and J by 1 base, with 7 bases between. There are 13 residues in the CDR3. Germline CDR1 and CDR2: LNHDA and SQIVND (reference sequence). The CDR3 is CASSNRLQETQYF. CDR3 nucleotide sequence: TGTGCCAGTAGTAACAGGCTCCAAGAGACCCAGTACTTC.

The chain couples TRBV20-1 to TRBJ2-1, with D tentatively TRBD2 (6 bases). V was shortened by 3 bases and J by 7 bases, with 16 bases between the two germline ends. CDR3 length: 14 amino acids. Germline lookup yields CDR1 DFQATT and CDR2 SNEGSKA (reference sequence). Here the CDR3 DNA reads TGCAGTGCTAGGGCCGGGACTTTCGGAAATGAGCAGTTCTTC. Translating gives CSARAGTFGNEQFF.

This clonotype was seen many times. In nucleotides, the CDR3 is TGTGCCAGTAGTCTTCAAGAGACCGCCAATCAGCCCCAGCATTTT. Translating it yields CASSLQETANQPQHF. The chain carries TRBV19 and TRBJ1-5; no clear D. This CDR3 spans 15 amino acids. CDR1 is LNHDA, CDR2 SQIVND, per germline (reference sequence). The V end was cut by 5 bases, the J end by 3 bases, with 14 bases between.

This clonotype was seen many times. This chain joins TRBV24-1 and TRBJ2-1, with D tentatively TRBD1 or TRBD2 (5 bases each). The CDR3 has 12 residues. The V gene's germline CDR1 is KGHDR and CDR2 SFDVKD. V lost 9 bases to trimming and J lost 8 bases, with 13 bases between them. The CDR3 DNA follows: TGTGCCACCTCCCGGGACCTACATGAGCAGTTCTTC. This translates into CATSRDLHEQFF.

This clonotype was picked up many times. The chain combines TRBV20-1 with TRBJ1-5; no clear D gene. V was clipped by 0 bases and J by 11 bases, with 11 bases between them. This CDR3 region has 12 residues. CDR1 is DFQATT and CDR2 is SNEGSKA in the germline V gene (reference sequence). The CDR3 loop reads CSARDAGQAQHF. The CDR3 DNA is TGCAGTGCTAGAGATGCAGGCCAGGCCCAGCATTTT.

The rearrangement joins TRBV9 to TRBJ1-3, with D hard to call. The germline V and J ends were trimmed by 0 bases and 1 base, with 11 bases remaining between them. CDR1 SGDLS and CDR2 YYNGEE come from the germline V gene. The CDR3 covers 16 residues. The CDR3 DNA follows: TGTGCCAGCAGCGTAGACTCCGTGTGGTCTGGAAACACCATATATTTT. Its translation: CASSVDSVWSGNTIYF.

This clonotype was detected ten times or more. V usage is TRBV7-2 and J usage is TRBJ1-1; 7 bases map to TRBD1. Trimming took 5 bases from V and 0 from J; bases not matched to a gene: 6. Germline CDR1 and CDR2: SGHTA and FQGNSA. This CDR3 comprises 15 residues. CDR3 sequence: CASSRQGLMNTEAFF. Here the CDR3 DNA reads TGTGCCAGCAGCAGACAGGGCTTGATGAACACTGAAGCTTTCTTT.

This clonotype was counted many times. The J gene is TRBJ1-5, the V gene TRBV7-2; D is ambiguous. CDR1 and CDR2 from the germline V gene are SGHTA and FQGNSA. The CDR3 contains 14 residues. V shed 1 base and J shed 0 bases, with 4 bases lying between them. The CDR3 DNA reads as TGTGCCAGCAGCTTAGGGCCTAGCAATCAGCCCCAGCATTTT. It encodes CASSLGPSNQPQHF.

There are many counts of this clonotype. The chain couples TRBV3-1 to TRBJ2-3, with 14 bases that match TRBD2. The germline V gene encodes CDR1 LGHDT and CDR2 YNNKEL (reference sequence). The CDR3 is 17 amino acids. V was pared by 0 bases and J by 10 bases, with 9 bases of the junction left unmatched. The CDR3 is CASSQEGGTSGGRSQYF. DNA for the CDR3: TGTGCCAGCAGCCAAGAAGGTGGGACTAGCGGGGGCCGATCGCAGTATTTT.

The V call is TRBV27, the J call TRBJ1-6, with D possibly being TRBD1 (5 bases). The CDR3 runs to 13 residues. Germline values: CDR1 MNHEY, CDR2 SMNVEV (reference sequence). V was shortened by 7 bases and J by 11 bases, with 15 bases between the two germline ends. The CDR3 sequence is CASKGTHTAPLHF. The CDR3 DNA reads TGTGCCAGCAAGGGGACCCACACGGCACCCCTCCACTTT.